Sequencing of this T cell receptor (beta chain) was carried out in a study of CD8 T cells in Susac syndrome. Purification of the CD8+ and CD4+ T cells relied on negative isolation, and TEMRA cells underwent FACS enrichment. This CDR3 contains 12 residues. The V gene's germline CDR1 is LGHDT and CDR2 YNNKEL (reference sequence). The germline V and J ends were trimmed by 3 bases and 4 bases, with 5 bases remaining between them. The RNA, about 0.45 to 1 ug, was put through reverse transcription using random hexamers. Multiplex immunoSEQ PCR targeted 54 Vbeta and 13 Jbeta TCR beta segments. Each CDR3 protein is one row after TCRdb ran MiXCR on the immunoSEQ multiplex PCR reads. The data hold approximately 100,000 distinct CDR3 sequences, with approximately 90% observed a single time.

This rearrangement joins TRBV3-1 to TRBJ2-3; D unresolved. The sample taken for sequencing was CD8+ T cells from PBMCs. This receptor was obtained from a human donor in good health. The CDR3 loop is CASSHGPDTQYF. CDR3 nucleotide sequence: TGTGCCAGCAGCCACGGACCAGATACGCAGTATTTT.